This is a list of T cell receptor beta chains from one sample in a study of blood T cell repertoires in COVID-19. Sequencing used immunoSEQ multiplex PCR; TCRdb keeps in-frame clones, though not all of them. The sample includes about 140,000 clones, 75% to 90% of them seen just once. The sample was PBMCs or T cells enriched from blood (not recorded which). The origin of the receptors is a man in his 60s who had recovered from COVID-19. Each CDR3 is given with its conserved first and last residue. Fields, in order: clone size, J gene, V gene, D gene, CDR3 protein, CDR3 DNA. D genes are given only for firm matches. Clone size is shown for a subset of rows, as once, few, many or a class of expanded clone.

.	TRBJ2-7	TRBV18	TRBD1	CASSLAGTAFYEQYF	TGTGCCAGCTCACTGGCCGGGACAGCTTTTTACGAGCAGTACTTC
.	TRBJ1-6	TRBV27	.	CASSLTPVANSPLHF	TGTGCCAGCAGTTTAACCCCTGTTGCGAATTCACCCCTCCACTTT
.	TRBJ2-1	TRBV27	TRBD2	CASSTGGRGEQFF	TGTGCCAGCAGTACGGGAGGGCGGGGCGAGCAGTTCTTC
.	TRBJ2-2	TRBV6-2/TRBV6-3	.	CASSLAVTGELFF	TGTGCCAGCAGTTTGGCGGTAACCGGGGAGCTGTTTTTT
.	TRBJ2-7	TRBV7-9	.	CASSFTGQTYEQYF	TGTGCCAGCAGCTTCACCGGACAGACCTACGAGCAGTACTTC
.	TRBJ1-5	TRBV15	.	CATSWGEGSQPQHF	TGTGCCACCAGCTGGGGGGAGGGTTCACAGCCCCAGCATTTT
few	TRBJ1-2	TRBV5-1	TRBD1	CASSLQGDGYTF	TGCGCCAGCAGCTTACAGGGGGATGGCTACACCTTC
.	TRBJ2-1	TRBV7-8	.	CASSREWGVNNEQFF	TGTGCCAGCAGTCGAGAATGGGGGGTAAACAATGAGCAGTTCTTC
.	TRBJ2-2	TRBV25-1	.	CASSPWGGLTGELFF	TGTGCCAGCAGCCCCTGGGGGGGCCTCACCGGGGAGCTGTTTTTT
once	TRBJ2-7	TRBV19	TRBD1	CASRPDRGLGEQYF	TGTGCCAGTAGGCCAGACAGGGGTTTGGGCGAGCAGTACTTC
.	TRBJ1-3	TRBV15	.	CATTVGPGASGNTIYF	TGTGCCACCACGGTGGGCCCAGGGGCCTCTGGAAACACCATATATTTT
.	TRBJ2-2	TRBV3-1/TRBV3-2	TRBD2	CASSYSGGARTGELFF	TGTGCCAGCAGCTATAGCGGGGGGGCCAGGACCGGGGAGCTGTTTTTT
.	TRBJ2-5	TRBV5-1	.	CASREGGETQYF	TGCGCCAGCAGAGAGGGAGGCGAGACCCAGTACTTC
.	TRBJ2-3	TRBV7-9	TRBD2	CASSLVGTSVVQYF	TGTGCCAGCAGCTTAGTCGGGACTAGCGTTGTGCAGTATTTT
few	TRBJ1-5	TRBV19	.	CASSPQEGQPQHF	TGTGCCAGTAGTCCCCAGGAGGGGCAGCCCCAGCATTTT
.	TRBJ2-3	TRBV19	.	CASSRIGGTDTQYF	TGTGCCAGTAGTCGGATTGGGGGGACAGATACGCAGTATTTT
.	TRBJ1-3	TRBV28	.	CASSSSGTGNTIYF	TGTGCCAGCAGTTCCTCCGGGACAGGAAACACCATATATTTT
.	TRBJ1-1	TRBV18	.	CASSPSRVNTEAFF	TGTGCCAGCTCACCGAGTCGCGTAAACACTGAAGCTTTCTTT
once	TRBJ2-3	TRBV18	TRBD1	CASSPPAGGYTDTQYF	TGTGCCAGCTCACCCCCGGCAGGGGGATACACAGATACGCAGTATTTT
.	TRBJ1-5	TRBV6-5	.	CASRPDSFQPQHF	TGTGCCAGCAGGCCAGACAGTTTTCAGCCCCAGCATTTT
.	TRBJ2-7	TRBV27	TRBD2	CASKSWTSNSYEQYF	TGTGCCAGCAAGTCTTGGACTAGCAACTCCTACGAGCAGTACTTC
.	TRBJ1-5	TRBV10-3	.	CATSAQGSNQPQHF	TGTGCCACCTCGGCACAGGGTAGCAATCAGCCCCAGCATTTT
.	TRBJ1-6	TRBV7-9	.	CASSPTVNSPLHF	TGTGCCAGCAGCCCGACAGTAAATTCACCCCTCCACTTT
.	TRBJ2-5	TRBV10-1	.	CASSPLMGRETQYF	TGCGCCAGCAGTCCGCTGATGGGCCGGGAGACCCAGTACTTC
.	TRBJ1-5	TRBV5-4	TRBD1	CASSWDRGQPQHF	TGTGCCAGCAGCTGGGACAGGGGCCAGCCCCAGCATTTT
few	TRBJ2-7	TRBV7-8	TRBD2	CASSLSSGVREQYF	TGTGCCAGCAGCCTCTCGAGCGGGGTGCGAGAGCAGTACTTC
.	TRBJ2-7	TRBV4-1	TRBD1	CASSQLDRGSYEQYF	TGCGCCAGCAGCCAACTGGACAGGGGAAGCTACGAGCAGTACTTC
.	TRBJ2-2	TRBV15	.	CATSREQGDGELFF	TGTGCCACCAGCAGAGAACAGGGCGACGGGGAGCTGTTTTTT